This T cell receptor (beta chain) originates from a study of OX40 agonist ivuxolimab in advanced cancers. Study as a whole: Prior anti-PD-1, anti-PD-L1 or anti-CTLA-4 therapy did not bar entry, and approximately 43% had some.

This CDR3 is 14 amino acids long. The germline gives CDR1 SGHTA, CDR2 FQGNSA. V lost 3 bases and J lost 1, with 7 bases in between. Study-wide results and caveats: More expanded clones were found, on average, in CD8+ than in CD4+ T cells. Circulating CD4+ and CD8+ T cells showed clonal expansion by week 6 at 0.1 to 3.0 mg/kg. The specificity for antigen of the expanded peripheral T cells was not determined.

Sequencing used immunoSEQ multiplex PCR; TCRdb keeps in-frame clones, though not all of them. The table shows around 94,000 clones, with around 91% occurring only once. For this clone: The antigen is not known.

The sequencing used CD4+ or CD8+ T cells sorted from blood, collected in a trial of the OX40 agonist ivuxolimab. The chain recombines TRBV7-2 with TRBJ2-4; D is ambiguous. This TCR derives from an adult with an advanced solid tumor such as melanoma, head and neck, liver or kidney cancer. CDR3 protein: CASSLSTAKNIQYF. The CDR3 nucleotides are TGTGCCAGCAGCTTGAGCACCGCCAAAAACATTCAGTACTTC.